The following is a T cell receptor (beta chain) sequence with its context. Its antigen is currently unknown. With random hexamers, reverse transcription was performed on roughly 0.45 to 1 ug of RNA. The immunoSEQ assay covered 54 Vbeta and 13 Jbeta segments for CDR3. From the immunoSEQ multiplex PCR reads, TCRdb called clonotypes with MiXCR, one entry per CDR3 protein. This sample has about 140,000 distinct CDR3 sequences, with over 90% found just once. These data are taken from a study of CD8 T cells in Susac syndrome. Between the trimmed V and J ends, which lost 5 bases and 6 bases, there was a span of 13 bases. There are 13 residues in the CDR3. The V gene's germline CDR1 is MNHEY and CDR2 SMNVEV (reference sequence). Findings of the study overall: The study identified around fifteen and five Susac-specific public clones in total CD8+ and CD8+ TEMRA repertoires.

TEMRA cells were FACS-enriched, and CD8+ and CD4+ T cells were isolated negatively. Sequencing was done on a sample of CD8+ T cells from PBMCs. The chain carries TRBV27 and TRBJ1-1; perhaps TRBD1 as D (6 bases). The sequence was obtained from a human donor with Susac syndrome. The CDR3 nucleotides read TGTGCCAGCAGTCCTGGGGGGGGCCCTGAAGCTTTCTTT. Protein: CASSPGGGPEAFF.